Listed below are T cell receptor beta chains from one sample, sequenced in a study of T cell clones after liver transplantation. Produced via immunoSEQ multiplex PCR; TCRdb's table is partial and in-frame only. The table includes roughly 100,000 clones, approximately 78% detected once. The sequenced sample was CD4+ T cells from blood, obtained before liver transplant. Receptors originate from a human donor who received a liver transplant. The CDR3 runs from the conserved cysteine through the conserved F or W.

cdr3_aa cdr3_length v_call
CASGRHRAGGAEAFF 15 TRBV19
CASSTGGASGSWYNEQFF 18 TRBV5-4
CASSLSDSQGNEQYF 15 TRBV5-6
CASSIPTPGANVLTF 15 TRBV5-1
CASSQDLVSSRGGHTQYF 18 TRBV4-2
CASQTKGNQPQHF 13 TRBV19
CASSMGQHNQPQHF 14 TRBV19
CASSVLPVGGYTF 13 TRBV9
CASSLGEISNQPQHF 15 TRBV5-1
CASSRSTDANYGYTF 15 TRBV6-5
CASSVDRVFAGELFF 15 TRBV9
CASTPDRNTEAFF 13 TRBV6-6
CASSVHGNYGYTF 13 TRBV6-1
CASSYSWGRDDTEAFF 16 TRBV5-1
CASSRLAGSTDTQYF 15 TRBV7-9
CASSGGTLVNEKLFF 15 TRBV6-1
CASSGRGRTSPGLFF 15 TRBV5-5
CASSSSWVSHEQFF 14 TRBV27
CASSVGFQPQHF 12 TRBV5-6
CASSPNRGSNQPQHF 15 TRBV28
CASSHSGRGIRETQYF 16 TRBV28
CASSLDRGPYNEQFF 15 TRBV5-4